The 30 T cell receptor beta chains reported below all come from one sample, sequenced in a study of T cells expressing NK-cell markers. Following a re-call of the 5' RACE reads, TCRdb has one entry per CDR3 protein and lacks DNA. Its table records around 100,000 distinct CDR3 sequences. Sequences were obtained from blood T cells: a sorted CD56 or NKG2C T cell subset, CD4+ or CD8+ T cells, or bulk PBMC T cells (not recorded which). The receptors here all came from a woman aged 18 to 75 in good health.

The chain employs TRBV20-1 and TRBJ2-1; as DNA is missing, the TRBD1 call by TCRdb cannot be tested. CDR3 length equals 17 residues. CDR1 is DFQATT and CDR2 is SNEGSKA in the germline V gene (reference sequence). The CDR3 spells CSATFSPLGTSWNEQFF.

The J gene is TRBJ2-3, the V gene TRBV9; checking the TCRdb D call of TRBD2 is not possible without DNA. The CDR3 consists of 16 residues. Germline V CDR1 and CDR2: SGDLS, YYNGEE. CDR3 region: CASSGSGRVSTDTQYF.

The chain carries TRBV4-1 and TRBJ1-5; TCRdb picks TRBD1, but there is no DNA to check that call. The CDR3 totals 16 residues. Germline V gives CDR1 MGHRA, CDR2 YSYEKL. The CDR3 sequence is CASSKEGVFSNQPQHF.

The J gene is TRBJ2-3, the V gene TRBV12-3 or TRBV12-4; TCRdb indicates TRBD1, and absent DNA this call remains unverified. The CDR3 is 12 amino acids. CDR3 sequence reads: CASSPDRATQYF.

The V gene is TRBV7-2, the J gene TRBJ2-3; the D gene TCRdb calls, TRBD1, cannot be checked with no DNA. The CDR3 covers 15 residues. Germline values: CDR1 SGHTA, CDR2 FQGNSA. The CDR3 loop is CASSLSRTWPDTQYF. The full variable domain, in which reference TRBV7-2 and TRBJ2-3 provide the parts outside the CDR3, is GAGVSQSPSNKVTEKGKDVELRCDPISGHTALYWYRQSLGQGLEFLIYFQGNSAPDKSGLPSDRFSAERTGGSVSTLTIQRTQQEDSAVYLCASSLSRTWPDTQYFGPGTRLTVL.

The rearrangement joins TRBV29-1 to TRBJ2-1; the D call of TRBD2 rests on TCRdb alone, since no DNA is present to check it. The CDR3 is made up of 14 amino acids. Germline assignment: CDR1 SQVTM and CDR2 ANQGSEA. The chain's CDR3 is CSVEGLAGFVGQFF.

The chain employs TRBV11-1 and TRBJ1-4; the D gene TCRdb calls, TRBD1, cannot be checked with no DNA. From germline, CDR1 is SGHAT and CDR2 FQDESV (reference sequence). This CDR3 has 20 amino acids. The CDR3 loop is CASSLDYRQEKTVANEKLFF.

J is TRBJ1-2 and V is TRBV27; TCRdb reports TRBD1, a call that lacks DNA to check it against. This CDR3 spans 14 amino acids. Germline lookup yields CDR1 MNHEY and CDR2 SMNVEV (reference sequence). The CDR3 loop is CASSLAGQGGGYTF.

This chain uses TRBV18 with TRBJ2-1; the D call of TRBD2 rests on TCRdb alone, since no DNA is present to check it. This CDR3 contains 16 residues. Germline CDR1 KGHSH, CDR2 LQKENI. CDR3 in amino acids: CASSPGLAGLGNEQFF. Full variable domain (missing parts from reference TRBV18 and TRBJ2-1): NAGVMQNPRHLVRRRGQEARLRCSPMKGHSHVYWYRQLPEEGLKFMVYLQKENIIDESGMPKERFSAEFPKEGPSILRIQQVVRGDSAAYFCASSPGLAGLGNEQFFGPGTRLTVL.

This chain connects TRBV11-2 to TRBJ2-5; TCRdb's assignment of TRBD2 cannot be checked, as there is no DNA. CDR3 size: 18 residues. The germline V gene has CDR1 SGHAT and CDR2 FQNNGV. CDR3 amino acids: CASSLGIAGEGSGETQYF.

CDR3: CASRRSSAHNEQFF. This chain joins TRBV19 and TRBJ2-1. The CDR3 contains 14 residues. Germline assignment: CDR1 LNHDA and CDR2 SQIVND (reference sequence).

The rearrangement joins TRBV12-3 or TRBV12-4 to TRBJ1-5. The CDR3 covers 16 residues. CDR3 protein: CASSLLGPNSNQPQHF.

The rearrangement joins TRBV7-9 to TRBJ2-1; without DNA, the TCRdb call of TRBD1 cannot be checked. Germline CDR1 is SEHNR and CDR2 is FQNEAQ (reference sequence). The CDR3 extends over 13 amino acids. CDR3 protein: CASRLAGGNEQFF.

The rearrangement joins TRBV12-3 or TRBV12-4 to TRBJ2-3; with no DNA, the TCRdb D assignment of TRBD2 cannot be verified. This CDR3 has 16 amino acids. The chain's CDR3 is CASTEGLAGAADTQYF.

V is TRBV7-2 and J is TRBJ2-2. Germline V gene sequence: CDR1 SGHTA, CDR2 FQGNSA. The CDR3 extends over 12 amino acids. CDR3 sequence reads: CASSENTGELFF.

The chain joins TRBV12-5 to TRBJ2-1. The CDR3 extends over 17 amino acids. Per germline, CDR1 LGHNT and CDR2 FRNRAP. CDR3: CASGLLQVLRSYNEQFF.

The CDR3 here is CASSVTGYTGELFF. V gene TRBV7-8 combines with J gene TRBJ2-2; without DNA, the TCRdb call of TRBD1 cannot be checked. CDR3 size: 14 residues. CDR1 SGHVS and CDR2 FQNEAQ come from the germline V gene.

The CDR3 is CASSEGQETQYF. The J gene is TRBJ2-5, the V gene TRBV25-1. Per germline, CDR1 MGHDK and CDR2 SYGVNS. This CDR3 contains 12 residues.

This chain connects TRBV24-1 to TRBJ2-1; TCRdb proposes TRBD1, but this gene call is untestable without DNA. Germline V lookup: CDR1 KGHDR, CDR2 SFDVKD. The CDR3 consists of 13 residues. CDR3 amino acids: CATTSGAVNEQFF.

The rearrangement links TRBV27 to TRBJ2-7; checking the TCRdb D call of TRBD1 is not possible without DNA. This CDR3 has 15 amino acids. Germline-derived CDR1 and CDR2 are MNHEY and SMNVEV (reference sequence). The CDR3 protein is CASSLGQGIYYEQYF.

The chain employs TRBV5-1 and TRBJ2-1; TCRdb lists TRBD2, though no DNA is available to test this call. This CDR3 is 19 amino acids long. CDR1 is SGHRS and CDR2 is YFSETQ in the germline V gene. The chain's CDR3 is CASSLRQSGLAGEGNEQFF.

The chain links TRBV6-1 to TRBJ2-3; TCRdb picks TRBD2, but there is no DNA to check that call. Germline V gene sequence: CDR1 MNHNS, CDR2 SASEGT. The length of the CDR3 is 15 residues. CDR3 residues: CASSESSSGGDTQYF.

This chain uses TRBV20-1 with TRBJ2-1; TCRdb names TRBD2, which stays unverified in the absence of DNA. CDR1 DFQATT and CDR2 SNEGSKA come from the germline V gene (reference sequence). The CDR3 loop spans 15 amino acids. The CDR3 loop is CSAREGAGVNNEQFF.

The chain recombines TRBV6-2 or TRBV6-3 with TRBJ2-3. This CDR3 has 13 residues. Germline CDR1 MNHEY, CDR2 SVGEGT. The CDR3 sequence is CASSFASSDTQYF.

This chain joins TRBV5-1 and TRBJ2-7; TCRdb picks TRBD2, but there is no DNA to check that call. Per germline, CDR1 SGHRS and CDR2 YFSETQ. The CDR3 spans 13 residues. This CDR3 reads CASSRDFTYEQYF.

The rearrangement links TRBV5-1 to TRBJ2-1; without DNA, the TCRdb call of TRBD2 cannot be checked. CDR1 is SGHRS and CDR2 is YFSETQ in the germline V gene. This CDR3 spans 17 amino acids. CDR3 loop: CASSSRTSGSSYNEQFF. The entire variable domain, with the rest obtained from reference TRBV5-1 and TRBJ2-1, is as follows: KAGVTQTPRYLIKTRGQQVTLSCSPISGHRSVSWYQQTPGQGLQFLFEYFSETQRNKGNFPGRFSGRQFSNSRSEMNVSTLELGDSALYLCASSSRTSGSSYNEQFFGPGTRLTVL.

The rearrangement links TRBV7-7 to TRBJ2-2; TCRdb indicates TRBD1, and absent DNA this call remains unverified. The CDR3 is made up of 12 amino acids. Germline CDR1 SSHAT, CDR2 FNYEAQ (reference sequence). The CDR3 is CASSFREGELFF. The full variable domain, completed using reference TRBV7-7 and TRBJ2-2, is GAGVSQSPRYKVTKRGQDVTLRCDPISSHATLYWYQQALGQGPEFLTYFNYEAQPDKSGLPSDRFSAERPEGSISTLTIQRTEQRDSAMYRCASSFREGELFFGEGSRLTVL.

This chain connects TRBV27 to TRBJ1-5; TCRdb selects TRBD1, and the lack of DNA leaves this call unchecked. This CDR3 has 16 amino acids. Germline CDR1 MNHEY, CDR2 SMNVEV (reference sequence). CDR3 sequence reads: CASSLYSGVGNQPQHF.

The rearrangement links TRBV5-6 to TRBJ2-1; TCRdb calls TRBD2, which cannot be checked without DNA. The CDR3 consists of 16 residues. The germline CDR1 and CDR2 sequences are SGHDT and YYEEEE. CDR3: CASSLVLAGTYNEQFF.

V usage is TRBV19 and J usage is TRBJ2-1; the TRBD1 assignment by TCRdb is unverifiable without DNA. CDR1 and CDR2 (germline): LNHDA, SQIVND (reference sequence). The CDR3 sequence is 15 residues long. CDR3 residues: CASSRGGRTYNEQFF.